This T cell receptor (beta chain) was captured by sequencing in a study of long-term antiretroviral therapy in people with HIV. As for the study in general: Of all samples, the earliest predate the 2015 immediate-ART recommendation by about a decade. Study-wide results and caveats: With ART, diversity went up but was still lower than in transplant donor controls.

The United States was where all participants with HIV were treated. With regard to this clone: No antigen is known for it.

V lost 5 bases and J 8 bases, leaving 13 bases between the germline ends. CDR3 length equals 12 residues. Per germline, CDR1 LNHDA and CDR2 SQIVND (reference sequence). Researchers ran immunoSEQ v3.0 at survey level. The method was immunoSEQ multiplex PCR; TCRdb's version includes in-frame clones alone and lacks a portion of them. The sample comprises about 50,000 clones, around four fifths of which are singletons, and around 3.2% rests with the top ten. This rearrangement joins TRBV19 to TRBJ2-7, with D perhaps TRBD2 (6 bases). Sequencing was performed on unsorted PBMCs, taken 0.8 years after starting antiretroviral therapy. This clonotype was obtained from a woman under 30 with HIV. The CDR3 reads CASSVAGHQQYF. CDR3 bases: TGTGCCAGTAGTGTCGCGGGGCACCAGCAGTACTTC.